The 11 T cell receptor beta chains below all came from one sample that was sequenced in a study of cytomegalovirus exposure and HLA in healthy donors. PCR used 60 Vbeta primers and 13 Jbeta primers. Sequencing used immunoSEQ multiplex PCR; TCRdb keeps in-frame clones, though not all of them. The sample has 150,000 to 200,000 clones; over 75% are singletons. Sequencing was done on a sample of PBMCs. The receptors were gathered from a man aged 18 to 29 in good health and CMV-seropositive.

This chain uses TRBV9 with TRBJ2-3; a possible D gene is TRBD1 (5 bases). Between the trimmed V and J ends, which lost 0 bases and 3 bases, there was a span of 14 bases. The germline CDR1 and CDR2 sequences are SGDLS and YYNGEE. The CDR3 spans 16 residues. This CDR3 is CASSVAGGAGTDTQYF. In nucleotides, the CDR3 is TGTGCCAGCAGCGTAGCCGGCGGAGCAGGGACAGATACGCAGTATTTT.

As DNA, the CDR3 is TGTGCCAGCAGCGTAGGACTAGCGGGGACAACAAGCACAGATACGCAGTATTTT. The encoded protein is CASSVGLAGTTSTDTQYF. V gene TRBV9 combines with J gene TRBJ2-3, with 11 nucleotides matching TRBD2. The junction had 6 bases not matched to a gene; V was cut back by 0 bases and J by 0 bases. Germline V gives CDR1 SGDLS, CDR2 YYNGEE. The CDR3 extends over 18 amino acids. Using reference TRBV9 and TRBJ2-3 for the parts outside the CDR3, the full variable domain is DSGVTQTPKHLITATGQRVTLRCSPRSGDLSVYWYQQSLDQGLQFLIQYYNGEERAKGNILERFSAQQFPDLHSELNLSSLELGDSALYFCASSVGLAGTTSTDTQYFGPGTRLTVL.

The chain combines TRBV11-2 with TRBJ2-7; TRBD2 is a possible D gene (6 bases). The CDR3 loop spans 14 amino acids. V lost 0 bases, J lost 0 bases, and 6 bases lay in between. In germline, CDR1 is SGHAT, CDR2 FQNNGV. In nucleotides, the CDR3 is TGTGCCAGCAGCTTAGACGGGGGCTCCTACGAGCAGTACTTC. Translated: CASSLDGGSYEQYF.

The V gene is TRBV18, the J gene TRBJ2-1; 7 positions agree with TRBD2. Trimming took 0 bases from V and 2 from J; bases not matched to a gene: 10. Germline loops: CDR1 KGHSH, CDR2 LQKENI. The CDR3 runs 18 residues. CDR3 nucleotide sequence: TGTGCCAGCTCACCACCCCCCCAAAAGCGGGGAGCCTACAATGAGCAGTTCTTC. Encoded protein: CASSPPPQKRGAYNEQFF.

The chain has TRBV6-4 and TRBJ1-6; the match to TRBD1 covers 8 bases. Per the germline V gene, CDR1 is MRHNA and CDR2 is SNTAGT. CDR3 length: 14 residues. The trim removed 6 bases at V and 5 bases at J, leaving 3 bases unmatched. Written as DNA, the CDR3 is TGTGCCAGCAGGCAGACAGGGGATAATTCACCCCTCCACTTT. Translating it yields CASRQTGDNSPLHF.

The J gene is TRBJ2-7, the V gene TRBV5-5, with 9 nucleotides matching TRBD1. The V gene's germline CDR1 is SGHKS and CDR2 YYEKEE (reference sequence). Trimming removed 1 base from V and 4 bases from J; junction bases left unmatched: 6. This CDR3 is built from 15 residues. DNA of the CDR3: TGTGCCAGCAGCTTGCTGACAGGGGGGAATTACGAGCAGTACTTC. This translates into CASSLLTGGNYEQYF.

The gene calls are TRBV12-5 and TRBJ2-3; D call uncertain. Trimming left V 2 bases short and J 1 base short, with 13 bases between. The CDR3 contains 16 residues. CDR1 is LGHNT, CDR2 FRNRAP, per germline. CDR3 nucleotides: TGTGCTAGTGGTTTGTCCTCAGTGCCCCGCACAGATACGCAGTATTTT. Protein: CASGLSSVPRTDTQYF.

This clone was seen only once. The chain recombines TRBV7-2 with TRBJ1-2; TRBD1 matches at 10 bases. V shed 2 bases, J shed 7 bases, and the junction held 7 bases outside the gene matches. From germline, CDR1 is SGHTA and CDR2 FQGNSA. The CDR3 totals 15 residues. DNA for the CDR3: TGTGCCAGCAGCTTAAACGGCGGACAGGGGGGTGGCTACACCTTC. Encoded protein: CASSLNGGQGGGYTF.

The rearrangement uses TRBV7-9 and TRBJ2-5; 7 nucleotides align to TRBD2. The J call is uncertain, as TRBJ2-7 better fits the DNA end. Germline V gives CDR1 SEHNR, CDR2 FQNEAQ (reference sequence). This CDR3 contains 14 residues. The CDR3 DNA is TGTGCCAGCAGCTTTCCCTCTGGGGAGGGCGAGCAGTACTTC. It specifies CASSFPSGEGEQYF.

This sequence joins TRBV5-4 and TRBJ1-3, with 7 bases fitting TRBD1. V gave up 4 bases and J gave up 2 bases; unmatched junction bases: 9. Germline loops: CDR1 SGHNT, CDR2 YYREEE (reference sequence). The CDR3 runs to 16 residues. CDR3 region: CASSPRDRAPGNTIYF. The CDR3 DNA sequence: TGTGCCAGCAGCCCACGCGACAGGGCCCCTGGAAACACCATATATTTT.

The chain links TRBV7-2 to TRBJ2-3, with 8 bases lining up with TRBD2. CDR1 and CDR2 from the germline V gene are SGHTA and FQGNSA. The CDR3 totals 15 residues. The junction had 2 bases not matched to a gene; V was cut back by 2 bases and J by 1 base. The CDR3 loop reads CASSLLTSGTDTQYF. CDR3 nucleotide sequence: TGTGCCAGCAGCTTATTGACTAGCGGCACAGATACGCAGTATTTT.